This entry lists 3 T cell receptor beta chains sequenced from one sample in a study of cytomegalovirus exposure and HLA in healthy donors. Primers for the PCR totalled 60 Vbeta and 13 Jbeta. Sequenced by immunoSEQ multiplex PCR; TCRdb stores in-frame clones only, minus some. The data contain fewer than 200,000 clones, around 80% of them singletons. Specimen: PBMCs. Source of these receptors: a woman in her 50s in good health and CMV-seropositive.

V usage is TRBV29-1 and J usage is TRBJ2-4, with TRBD1 matching 12 bases. V lost 8 bases and J lost 2; bases outside the gene matches: 22. Germline CDR1 SQVTM, CDR2 ANQGSEA. This CDR3 has 20 amino acids. CDR3 nucleotide sequence: TGCAGCACCCGGGACAGGGGGCCCCGAGGTTTCGGGAGGACCAAAAACATTCAGTACTTC. Translating gives CSTRDRGPRGFGRTKNIQYF. Full variable domain (missing parts from reference TRBV29-1 and TRBJ2-4): SAVISQKPSRDICQRGTSLTIQCQVDSQVTMMFWYRQQPGQSLTLIATANQGSEATYESGFVIDKFPISRPNLTFSTLTVSNMSPEDSSIYLCSTRDRGPRGFGRTKNIQYFGAGTRLSVL.

J is TRBJ1-1 and V is TRBV28; no reliable D call. The CDR3 contains 12 residues. Trimming stripped 9 bases from V and 5 bases from J, with 13 bases between. Germline-derived CDR1 and CDR2 are MDHEN and SYDVKM. Here the CDR3 DNA reads TGTGCCAGTGGGCCCCTTGGAACTGAAGCTTTCTTT. Translated: CASGPLGTEAFF.

The rearrangement uses TRBV6-6 and TRBJ1-5, with 8 bases matching TRBD1. The CDR3 extends over 14 amino acids. CDR1 is MNHNY and CDR2 is SVGAGI in the germline V gene (reference sequence). V gave up 5 bases and J gave up 2 bases; unmatched junction bases: 2. The CDR3: CASSPTGGNQPQHF. CDR3 coding DNA: TGTGCCAGCAGTCCGACAGGGGGCAATCAGCCCCAGCATTTT.